There are a few counts of the clone carrying this T cell receptor beta chain. The data stem from a study of identical twins. From the 5' RACE reads, TCRdb called clonotypes with MiXCR, one entry per CDR3 protein. The table includes about 790,000 distinct CDR3 sequences, around a sixth detected once. Germline CDR1 reads KGHSH; CDR2 reads LQKENI. Deletions cut 5 bases from V and 7 bases from J, with 18 bases between. This CDR3 contains 14 residues. These data were also reused for a study on T cells expressing NK-cell markers.

The sequencing sample was made of PBMCs. This rearrangement joins TRBV18 to TRBJ2-7; TRBD1 might be the D (6 bases). The source of this sequence is a woman younger than 35 in good health. The CDR3 region is CASSSDRFPGEQYF. Here the CDR3 DNA reads TGTGCCAGCTCAAGTGACAGGTTTCCTGGGGAGCAGTACTTC.